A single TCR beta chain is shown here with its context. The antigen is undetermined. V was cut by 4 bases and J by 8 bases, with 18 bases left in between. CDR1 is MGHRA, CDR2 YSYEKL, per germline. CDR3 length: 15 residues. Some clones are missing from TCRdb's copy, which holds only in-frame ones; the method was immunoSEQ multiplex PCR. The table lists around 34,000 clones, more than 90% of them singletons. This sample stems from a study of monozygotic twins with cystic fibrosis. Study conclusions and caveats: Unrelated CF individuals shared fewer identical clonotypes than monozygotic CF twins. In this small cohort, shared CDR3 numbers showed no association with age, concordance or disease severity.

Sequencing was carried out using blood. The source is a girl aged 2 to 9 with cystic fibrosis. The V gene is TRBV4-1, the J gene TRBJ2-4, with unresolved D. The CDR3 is CASSPLDLAKDIQYF. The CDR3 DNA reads TGCGCCAGCAGCCCCCTGGATCTCGCCAAGGACATTCAGTACTTC.